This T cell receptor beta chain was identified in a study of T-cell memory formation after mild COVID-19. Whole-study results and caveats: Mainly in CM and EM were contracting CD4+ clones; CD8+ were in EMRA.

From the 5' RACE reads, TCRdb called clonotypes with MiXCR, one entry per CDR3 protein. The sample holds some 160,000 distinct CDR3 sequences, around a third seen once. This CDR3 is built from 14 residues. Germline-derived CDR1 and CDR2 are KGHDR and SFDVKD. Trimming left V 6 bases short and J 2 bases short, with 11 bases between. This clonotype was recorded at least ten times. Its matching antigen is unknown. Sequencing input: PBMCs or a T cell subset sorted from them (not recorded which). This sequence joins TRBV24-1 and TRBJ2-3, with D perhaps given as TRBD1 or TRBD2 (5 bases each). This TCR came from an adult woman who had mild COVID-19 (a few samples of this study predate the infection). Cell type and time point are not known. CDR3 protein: CATSLPGLTDTQYF. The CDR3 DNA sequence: TGTGCCACCAGTCTTCCGGGGCTCACAGATACGCAGTATTTT.